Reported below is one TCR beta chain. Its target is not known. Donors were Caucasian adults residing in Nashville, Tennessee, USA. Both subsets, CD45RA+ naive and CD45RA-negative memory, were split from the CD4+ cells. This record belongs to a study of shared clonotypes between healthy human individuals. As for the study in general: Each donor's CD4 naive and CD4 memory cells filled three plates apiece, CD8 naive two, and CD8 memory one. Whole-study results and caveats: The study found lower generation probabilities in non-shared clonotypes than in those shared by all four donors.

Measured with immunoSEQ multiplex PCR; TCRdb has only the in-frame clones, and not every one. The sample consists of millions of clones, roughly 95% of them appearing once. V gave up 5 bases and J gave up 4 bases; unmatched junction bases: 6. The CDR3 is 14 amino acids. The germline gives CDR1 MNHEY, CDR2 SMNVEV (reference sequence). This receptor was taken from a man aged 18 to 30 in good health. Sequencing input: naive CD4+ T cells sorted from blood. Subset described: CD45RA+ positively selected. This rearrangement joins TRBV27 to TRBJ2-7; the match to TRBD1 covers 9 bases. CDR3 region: CASSITGTGYEQYF. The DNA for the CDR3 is TGTGCCAGCAGTATCACCGGGACAGGGTACGAGCAGTACTTC.